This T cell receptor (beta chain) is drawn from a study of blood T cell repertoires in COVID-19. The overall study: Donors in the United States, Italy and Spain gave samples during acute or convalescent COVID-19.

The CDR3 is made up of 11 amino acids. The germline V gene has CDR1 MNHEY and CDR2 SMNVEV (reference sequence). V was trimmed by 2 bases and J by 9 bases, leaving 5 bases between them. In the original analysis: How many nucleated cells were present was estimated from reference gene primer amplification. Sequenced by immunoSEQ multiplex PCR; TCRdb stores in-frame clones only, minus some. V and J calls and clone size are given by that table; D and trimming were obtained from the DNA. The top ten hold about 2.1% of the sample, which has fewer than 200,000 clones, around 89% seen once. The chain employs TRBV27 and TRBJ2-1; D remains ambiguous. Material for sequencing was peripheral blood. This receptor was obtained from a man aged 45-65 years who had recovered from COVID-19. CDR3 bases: TGTGCCAGCAGTTTACGAGGTGAGCAGTTCTTC. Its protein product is CASSLRGEQFF.